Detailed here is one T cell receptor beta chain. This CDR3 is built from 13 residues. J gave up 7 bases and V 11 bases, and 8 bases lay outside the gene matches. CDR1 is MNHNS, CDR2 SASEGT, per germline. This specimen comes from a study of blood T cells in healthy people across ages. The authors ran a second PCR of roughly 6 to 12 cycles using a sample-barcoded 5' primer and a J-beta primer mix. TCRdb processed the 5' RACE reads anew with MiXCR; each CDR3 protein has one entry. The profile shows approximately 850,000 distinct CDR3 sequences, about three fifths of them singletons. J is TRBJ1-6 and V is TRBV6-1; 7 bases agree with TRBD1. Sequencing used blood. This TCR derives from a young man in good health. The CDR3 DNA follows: TGTGCCGGCTCCGGGACAGTCAATTCACCCCTCCACTTT. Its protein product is CAGSGTVNSPLHF.